The present entry profiles one TCR beta chain with its context. Its antigen is undetermined. Preparing the TCRbeta library involved the use of unique molecular identifiers. From the PCR reads, TCRdb called clonotypes with MiXCR, one entry per CDR3 protein. The sample includes 780,000 or so distinct CDR3 sequences, about 16% of them seen just once. This entry comes from a study of T-cell reconstitution after alpha-beta-depleted transplantation in children. The study's findings and limits: Reportedly, only several hundred clones from non-depleted graft cells drove alpha-beta T-cell counts at about two months. T cells produced anew were the main source of T-cell counts and diversity one year after transplant. The study traced high day-60 TCRbeta diversity in some patients to surviving recipient T cells and thymic progenitors.

This sequence originates from a male patient between 10 and 17 years old who had a stem cell transplant for acute lymphoblastic leukemia, so the T cells may come from the graft donor. The input for sequencing was PBMCs, mostly from graft donor cells, taken 360 days after TCRalphabeta/CD19-depleted stem cell transplant.

The CDR3 is CSVSTGGNYGYTF. CDR3 nucleotide sequence: TGCAGCGTTTCAACAGGGGGTAACTATGGCTACACCTTC. The V gene is TRBV29-1, the J gene TRBJ1-2, with 8 positions matching TRBD1. The CDR3 runs to 13 residues. Germline V lookup: CDR1 SQVTM, CDR2 ANQGSEA. The ends lost 5 bases at V and 1 base at J; junction bases unmatched: 3.